These T cell receptor beta chains were read from a single sample in a study of cytomegalovirus exposure and HLA in healthy donors. The repertoire was sequenced with immunoSEQ multiplex PCR; TCRdb's copy has only in-frame clones and lacks some. The repertoire holds about 200,000 clones, approximately 85% seen once, with roughly 2.5% in the top ten. The sequencing sample was made of PBMCs. The receptors were gathered from a woman between 40 and 55 years old in good health and CMV-seronegative. Both conserved end residues are part of each CDR3. A D gene is named only where the DNA matches it firmly. Clone sizes are given selectively: once, few, many, or a class where the clone is expanded.

>.|TRBJ1-5|TRBV30|.
CAWSVQEGQPQHF
TGTGCCTGGAGTGTACAGGAGGGACAGCCCCAGCATTTT
>.|TRBJ2-1|TRBV28|TRBD2
CASSQLAGGYYNEQFF
TGTGCCAGCAGCCAATTAGCGGGAGGGTATTACAATGAGCAGTTCTTC
>.|TRBJ1-2|TRBV19|TRBD1
CASVGHRGHGYTF
TGTGCCAGTGTCGGTCACAGGGGCCATGGCTACACCTTC
>.|TRBJ2-4|TRBV11-2|.
CASSLGTLAKNIQYF
TGTGCCAGCAGCCTCGGGACTTTAGCCAAAAACATTCAGTACTTC
>.|TRBJ2-5|TRBV28|.
CASSGTGVGRLPQYF
TGTGCCAGCAGTGGCACGGGTGTCGGTAGGCTACCCCAGTACTTC
>.|TRBJ2-5|TRBV5-1|.
CASSLEGGPGETQYF
TGCGCCAGCAGCTTGGAAGGGGGACCGGGGGAGACCCAGTACTTC
>.|TRBJ1-1|TRBV5-1|TRBD1
CASRTGATGRTEAFF
TGCGCCAGCAGGACAGGGGCAACGGGGAGGACTGAAGCTTTCTTT
>.|TRBJ1-1|TRBV27|.
CASGRGTEAFF
TGTGCCAGCGGGAGGGGAACCGAAGCTTTCTTT
>once|TRBJ2-2|TRBV5-6|.
CASSQIAGELFF
TGTGCCAGCAGCCAAATAGCCGGGGAGCTGTTTTTT
>.|TRBJ2-7|TRBV9|.
CASSVDPSSEQYF
TGTGCCAGCAGCGTAGACCCTAGCTCCGAGCAGTACTTC
>.|TRBJ2-7|TRBV5-1|TRBD2
CASSLTSGSYEQYF
TGCGCCAGCAGCTTAACTAGCGGGAGCTACGAGCAGTACTTC
>.|TRBJ2-1|TRBV2|TRBD2
CASSDPASGPISYNEQFF
TGTGCCAGCAGTGATCCGGCTAGCGGGCCGATCTCCTACAATGAGCAGTTCTTC
>.|TRBJ2-7|TRBV18|.
CASSSLSGALSEQYF
TGTGCCAGCTCATCCCTTTCAGGCGCCTTGAGCGAGCAGTACTTC
>.|TRBJ2-6|TRBV7-8|.
CASSSTGANVLTF
TGTGCCAGCAGCAGCACTGGGGCCAACGTCCTGACTTTC
>.|TRBJ2-7|TRBV7-6|.
CASSPDRVGGQYF
TGTGCCAGCAGCCCCGACAGGGTCGGGGGGCAGTACTTC
>.|TRBJ2-7|TRBV7-6|.
CASSLQSGSSYEQYF
TGTGCCAGCAGCTTACAGAGTGGTAGCTCCTACGAGCAGTACTTC
>.|TRBJ1-3|TRBV7-2|TRBD1
CASSRIQGAGNTIYF
TGTGCCAGCAGCCGTATTCAGGGGGCTGGAAACACCATATATTTT
>.|TRBJ1-2|TRBV27|TRBD1
CASSPRQGYGYTF
TGTGCCAGCAGTCCCCGACAGGGGTATGGCTACACCTTC
>.|TRBJ2-5|TRBV18|.
CASSPRAGETQYF
TGTGCCAGCTCACCACGGGCGGGGGAGACCCAGTACTTC
>.|TRBJ2-7|TRBV30|TRBD1
CAWRGDSPYEQYF
TGTGCCTGGAGGGGGGACAGTCCCTACGAGCAGTACTTC
>few|TRBJ2-1|TRBV11-2|.
CASGTGRDEQFF
TGTGCCAGCGGCACAGGGCGTGATGAGCAGTTCTTC
>.|TRBJ2-1|TRBV21-1|.
CASSPEGTDEYNEQFF
TGTGCCAGCAGCCCGGAGGGGACAGACGAATACAATGAGCAGTTCTTC
>.|TRBJ2-7|TRBV4-1|.
CASSLGWSTYEQYF
TGCGCCAGCAGCCTTGGCTGGTCCACCTACGAGCAGTACTTC
>.|TRBJ2-2|TRBV7-9|TRBD2
CASSARAGVFVELFF
TGTGCCAGCAGCGCTCGAGCGGGAGTATTCGTGGAGCTGTTTTTT
>.|TRBJ1-5|TRBV7-2|TRBD1
CASSLKTGMSQPQHF
TGTGCCAGCAGCTTGAAGACAGGGATGAGTCAGCCCCAGCATTTT
>once|TRBJ2-7|TRBV11-2|.
CASSLGSGSVSSYEQYF
TGTGCCAGCAGCTTAGGCTCGGGGTCAGTCAGCTCCTACGAGCAGTACTTC
>.|TRBJ2-3|TRBV11-2|.
CASSLVPYLGDTDTQYF
TGTGCCAGCAGCTTAGTGCCCTACCTAGGGGACACAGATACGCAGTATTTT
>.|TRBJ1-2|TRBV5-1|TRBD1
CASSGQGASYGYTF
TGCGCCAGCAGCGGGCAGGGGGCAAGCTATGGCTACACCTTC
>once|TRBJ2-5|TRBV11-3|.
CASSSGETQYF
TGTGCCAGCAGCTCCGGGGAGACCCAGTACTTC
>.|TRBJ2-2|TRBV6-5|.
CASSFGTRHTGELFF
TGTGCCAGCAGTTTCGGGACACGGCACACCGGGGAGCTGTTTTTT
>.|TRBJ1-1|TRBV19|TRBD1
CASTTGGGITEAFF
TGTGCCAGTACTACAGGGGGGGGAATCACTGAAGCTTTCTTT